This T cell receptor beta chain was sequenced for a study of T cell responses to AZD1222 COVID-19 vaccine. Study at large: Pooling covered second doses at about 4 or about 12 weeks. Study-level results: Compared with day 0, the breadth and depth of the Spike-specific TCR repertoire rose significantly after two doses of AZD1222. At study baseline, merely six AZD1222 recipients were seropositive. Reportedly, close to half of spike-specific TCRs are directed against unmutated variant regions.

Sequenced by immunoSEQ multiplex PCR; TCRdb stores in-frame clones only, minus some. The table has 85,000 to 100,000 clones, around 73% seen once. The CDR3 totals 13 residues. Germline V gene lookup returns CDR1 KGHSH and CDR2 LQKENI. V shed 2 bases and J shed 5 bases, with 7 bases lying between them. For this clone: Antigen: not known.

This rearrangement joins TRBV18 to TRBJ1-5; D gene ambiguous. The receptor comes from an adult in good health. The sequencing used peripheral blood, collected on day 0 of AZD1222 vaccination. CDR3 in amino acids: CASSPGLDQPQHF. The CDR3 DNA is TGTGCCAGCTCACCAGGTCTTGATCAGCCCCAGCATTTT.